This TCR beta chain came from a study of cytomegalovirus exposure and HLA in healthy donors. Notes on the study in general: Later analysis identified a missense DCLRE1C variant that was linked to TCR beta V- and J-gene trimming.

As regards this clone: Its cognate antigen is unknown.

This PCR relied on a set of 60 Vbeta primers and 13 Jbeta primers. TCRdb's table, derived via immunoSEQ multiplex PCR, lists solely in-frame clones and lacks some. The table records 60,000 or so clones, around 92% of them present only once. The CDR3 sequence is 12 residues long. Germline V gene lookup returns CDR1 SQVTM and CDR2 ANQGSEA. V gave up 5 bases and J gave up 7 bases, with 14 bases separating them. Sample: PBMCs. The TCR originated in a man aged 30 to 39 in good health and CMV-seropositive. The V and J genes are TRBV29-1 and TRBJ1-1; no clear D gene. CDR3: CSVLTGVREAFF. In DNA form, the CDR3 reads TGCAGCGTTTTAACCGGGGTTCGTGAAGCTTTCTTT.